This TCR beta chain was recovered during a study of cytomegalovirus exposure and HLA in healthy donors. Findings and limits, study-wide: Associated with cytomegalovirus, according to the listing, were 150 to 200 TCR beta chains. The study found most TCR sequences rare, yet found some public TCRs in many donors.

Trimming removed 4 bases at V and 2 bases at J, with 14 bases between. The CDR3 is 15 residues long. Germline V gene data show CDR1 as SGHRS and CDR2 as YFSETQ. To note about this clone: As yet, its antigen is unknown.

Here immunoSEQ multiplex PCR was the method, and the copy in TCRdb shows in-frame clones only, minus some. The table has about 110,000 clones, approximately 96% seen once. The sample comprised PBMCs. The source of this sequence is a woman aged 18 to 35 in good health and CMV-seronegative. The rearrangement joins TRBV5-1 to TRBJ2-3; D not certain. CDR3 sequence reads: CASSLVPAVTDTQYF. The CDR3 coding sequence is TGCGCCAGCAGCCTCGTCCCCGCAGTCACAGATACGCAGTATTTT.